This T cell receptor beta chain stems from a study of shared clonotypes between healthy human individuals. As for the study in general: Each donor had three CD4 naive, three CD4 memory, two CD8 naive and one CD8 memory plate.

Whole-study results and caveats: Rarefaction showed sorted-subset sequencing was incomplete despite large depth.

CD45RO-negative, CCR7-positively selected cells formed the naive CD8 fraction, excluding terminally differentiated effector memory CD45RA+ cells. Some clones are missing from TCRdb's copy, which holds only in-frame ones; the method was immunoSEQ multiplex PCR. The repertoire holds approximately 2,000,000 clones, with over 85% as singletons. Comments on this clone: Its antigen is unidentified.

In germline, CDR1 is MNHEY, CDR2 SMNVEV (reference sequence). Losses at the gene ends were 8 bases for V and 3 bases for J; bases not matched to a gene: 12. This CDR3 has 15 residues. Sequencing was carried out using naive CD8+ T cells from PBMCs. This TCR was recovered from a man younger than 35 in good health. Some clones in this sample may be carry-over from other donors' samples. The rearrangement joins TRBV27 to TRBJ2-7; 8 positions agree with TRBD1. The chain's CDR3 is CASGIGQGGVYEQYF. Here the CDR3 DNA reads TGTGCCAGCGGGATAGGACAGGGTGGGGTCTACGAGCAGTACTTC.